These T cell receptor beta chains were read from a single sample in a study of cytomegalovirus exposure and HLA in healthy donors. TCRdb keeps only in-frame clones here, not all; method: immunoSEQ multiplex PCR. Of under 200,000 clones listed, approximately 81% are singletons. Sequencing was carried out using PBMCs. The receptors shown here come from a woman between 18 and 30 years old in good health and CMV-seropositive. The CDR3 runs from the conserved cysteine through the conserved F or W. D genes are given only for firm matches. The size of a clone is reported for some rows only, either as once, few or many, or as a class for expanded clones.

j_gene | v_gene | abundance | d_gene | CDR3aa | CDR3nt
TRBJ2-2 | TRBV14 | . | . | CASSPGRRREYTGELFF | TGTGCCAGCAGCCCAGGGAGGCGAAGGGAGTATACCGGGGAGCTGTTTTTT
TRBJ1-3 | TRBV6-6 | . | TRBD1 | CASGGTGGNTIYF | TGTGCCAGCGGGGGGACAGGGGGAAACACCATATATTTT
TRBJ2-2 | TRBV6-1 | . | . | CASRGDSHTGELFF | TGTGCCAGCAGGGGGGACTCCCACACCGGGGAGCTGTTTTTT
TRBJ2-7 | TRBV12-2 | . | . | CASRPPPPQPSSYEQYF | TGTGCAAGCCGCCCCCCCCCGCCACAGCCAAGCTCCTACGAGCAGTACTTC
TRBJ1-1 | TRBV30 | . | . | CAEGGLTEAFF | TGTGCCGAAGGGGGTTTGACTGAAGCTTTCTTT
TRBJ2-7 | TRBV30 | . | TRBD1 | CAWSVLRDRGAYEQYF | TGTGCCTGGAGTGTACTCCGTGACAGGGGAGCCTACGAGCAGTACTTC
TRBJ2-1 | TRBV9 | . | TRBD2 | CASSVGASGYNEQFF | TGTGCCAGCAGCGTAGGGGCTAGCGGGTACAATGAGCAGTTCTTC
TRBJ2-7 | TRBV5-1 | once | TRBD1 | CASSSIRDRGSYEQYF | TGCGCCAGCAGCTCTATCCGGGACAGGGGCTCGTACGAGCAGTACTTC
TRBJ1-2 | TRBV2 | . | TRBD1 | CASSYRDRDYGYTF | TGTGCCAGCAGTTACCGGGACAGGGACTATGGCTACACCTTC
TRBJ1-1 | TRBV2 | . | TRBD1 | CASTGQGAMNTEAFF | TGTGCCAGCACGGGACAGGGGGCCATGAACACTGAAGCTTTCTTT
TRBJ2-5 | TRBV9 | . | . | CASSASGVPETQYF | TGTGCCAGCAGCGCATCGGGGGTACCAGAGACCCAGTACTTC
TRBJ1-1 | TRBV19 | once | TRBD1 | CASSYRGAEAFF | TGTGCCAGTAGTTACAGGGGGGCTGAAGCTTTCTTT
TRBJ2-3 | TRBV7-8 | . | . | CASSLAGRRTDTQYF | TGTGCCAGCAGCTTAGCGGGCCGAAGGACAGATACGCAGTATTTT
TRBJ1-1 | TRBV18 | . | . | CASSPYSPGTVNTEAFF | TGTGCCAGCTCACCTTATTCACCGGGTACTGTGAACACTGAAGCTTTCTTT
TRBJ1-1 | TRBV7-9 | once | TRBD1 | CASNQQGKDAEAFF | TGTGCCAGCAACCAACAGGGGAAAGACGCTGAAGCTTTCTTT
TRBJ2-2 | TRBV5-1 | . | TRBD1 | CASSPGQGELFF | TGCGCCAGCAGCCCGGGACAGGGGGAGCTGTTTTTT
TRBJ1-1 | TRBV5-1 | . | . | CASSLPQGGMNTEAFF | TGCGCCAGCAGCTTGCCGCAGGGAGGGATGAACACTGAAGCTTTCTTT
TRBJ1-1 | TRBV18 | . | . | CASSPVGGSTEAFF | TGTGCCAGCTCACCGGTGGGGGGGAGCACTGAAGCTTTCTTT
TRBJ2-1 | TRBV4-1 | . | TRBD2 | CASSQGSGASSYNEQFF | TGCGCCAGCAGCCAAGGGAGCGGGGCCAGCTCCTACAATGAGCAGTTCTTC
TRBJ1-2 | TRBV6-5 | once | TRBD1 | CASSARDRGGYTF | TGTGCCAGCAGTGCCCGGGACAGAGGAGGCTACACCTTC
TRBJ1-2 | TRBV5-1 | . | TRBD1 | CASSSRTGGDGYTF | TGCGCCAGCAGCTCAAGGACAGGGGGCGATGGCTACACCTTC
TRBJ2-5 | TRBV19 | . | TRBD1 | CASSTLGTGVEETQYF | TGTGCCAGTAGTACCCTCGGGACAGGGGTTGAGGAGACCCAGTACTTC
TRBJ2-3 | TRBV6-6 | . | TRBD2 | CASSLTGGGGEDTQYF | TGTGCCAGCAGCCTGACGGGAGGGGGAGGGGAAGATACGCAGTATTTT
TRBJ2-7 | TRBV6-1 | . | . | CASSERSRAYEQYF | TGTGCCAGCAGTGAAAGGTCGAGGGCCTACGAGCAGTACTTC
TRBJ2-6 | TRBV2 | . | . | CASNGGTGSGANVLTF | TGTGCCAGCAACGGGGGAACCGGCTCTGGGGCCAACGTCCTGACTTTC
TRBJ2-1 | TRBV6-5 | . | TRBD2 | CASSPPSGGVNEQFF | TGTGCCAGCAGTCCACCTAGCGGGGGGGTCAATGAGCAGTTCTTC
TRBJ1-2 | TRBV2 | . | . | CASSSSLGAVYGYTF | TGTGCCAGCAGTTCAAGTCTGGGAGCAGTCTATGGCTACACCTTC
TRBJ1-1 | TRBV25-1 | . | . | CASKRWGTGPNTEAFF | TGTGCCAGCAAAAGGTGGGGAACAGGGCCGAACACTGAAGCTTTCTTT
TRBJ2-1 | TRBV27 | . | TRBD2 | CASSFVAGGYEQFF | TGTGCCAGCAGTTTTGTAGCGGGGGGCTATGAGCAGTTCTTC
TRBJ1-4 | TRBV29-1 | once | . | CSAIGEKLFF | TGCAGCGCGATCGGTGAAAAACTGTTTTTT
TRBJ2-5 | TRBV5-3 | . | . | CARSRPPREEETQYF | TGTGCCAGAAGCCGCCCCCCCAGGGAGGAAGAGACCCAGTACTTC
TRBJ1-3 | TRBV2 | . | . | CASSESALTIYF | TGTGCCAGCAGTGAGAGCGCACTGACCATATATTTT
TRBJ2-7 | TRBV25-1 | . | TRBD1 | CASRQGAYEQYF | TGTGCCAGCCGACAGGGGGCCTACGAGCAGTACTTC
TRBJ2-7 | TRBV5-1 | once | . | CASHPGDGTNYEQYF | TGCGCCAGCCACCCAGGGGACGGGACAAATTACGAGCAGTACTTC
TRBJ2-1 | TRBV10-3 | once | . | CAISVGGAYNEQFF | TGTGCCATCAGTGTTGGGGGGGCATACAATGAGCAGTTCTTC
TRBJ1-2 | TRBV4-2 | . | . | CASSQGLDYTF | TGTGCCAGCAGCCAAGGACTGGACTACACCTTC
TRBJ1-1 | TRBV6-6 | . | TRBD1 | CASSPTGGTTEAFF | TGTGCCAGCAGTCCGACAGGGGGAACAACTGAAGCTTTCTTT
TRBJ2-3 | TRBV9 | . | TRBD2 | CASSARPGLEDTQYF | TGTGCCAGCAGCGCTCGCCCGGGACTAGAAGATACGCAGTATTTT
TRBJ2-1 | TRBV19 | . | TRBD1 | CASSIGQGANNEQFF | TGTGCCAGTAGTATAGGACAGGGGGCGAACAATGAGCAGTTCTTC
TRBJ2-3 | TRBV11-3 | few | . | CASSPSGPDTQYF | TGTGCCAGCAGCCCCTCAGGGCCAGATACGCAGTATTTT
TRBJ2-6 | TRBV1 | . | . | CTSSQDLLRGVDSGANVLTF | TGCACCAGCAGCCAAGACCTCCTGCGGGGGGTGGACTCTGGGGCCAACGTCCTGACTTTC
TRBJ2-5 | TRBV2 | . | TRBD2 | CASRETSGKETQYF | TGTGCCAGCAGAGAGACTAGCGGGAAAGAGACCCAGTACTTC
TRBJ2-3 | TRBV7-2 | . | TRBD2 | CASSLQRGGPTDTQYF | TGTGCCAGCAGCCTACAGCGGGGGGGTCCCACAGATACGCAGTATTTT
TRBJ2-6 | TRBV4-3 | few | . | CASSQETSGSGANVLTF | TGCGCCAGCAGCCAAGAGACTTCCGGCTCTGGGGCCAACGTCCTGACTTTC
TRBJ2-1 | TRBV7-3 | . | TRBD2 | CASSKRGGSYEQFF | TGTGCCAGCAGTAAGCGGGGGGGCAGCTATGAGCAGTTCTTC
TRBJ2-7 | TRBV7-9 | . | . | CASSIQGYEQYF | TGTGCCAGCAGCATACAGGGCTACGAGCAGTACTTC
TRBJ1-1 | TRBV13 | . | TRBD1 | CASSFGQGDKPFEAFF | TGTGCCAGCAGCTTCGGACAGGGCGATAAACCCTTTGAAGCTTTCTTT
TRBJ2-7 | TRBV6-1 | . | . | CASSEAVLSSYEQYF | TGTGCCAGCAGTGAAGCCGTCCTTAGCTCCTACGAGCAGTACTTC
TRBJ1-1 | TRBV6-5 | . | . | CASSLRGGHTEAFF | TGTGCCAGCAGTTTGAGGGGGGGGCACACTGAAGCTTTCTTT
TRBJ2-3 | TRBV5-1 | . | TRBD2 | CASSLLPAGGTTDTQYF | TGCGCCAGCAGCCTGTTGCCCGCGGGGGGGACCACAGATACGCAGTATTTT
TRBJ1-6 | TRBV7-2 | . | . | CASSTQGNSPLHF | TGTGCCAGCAGCACCCAGGGTAATTCACCCCTCCACTTT
TRBJ1-4 | TRBV18 | . | . | CASSQDADEKLFF | TGTGCCAGCTCACAAGATGCAGATGAAAAACTGTTTTTT
TRBJ1-1 | TRBV27 | . | . | CASSMTEGRQAFF | TGTGCCAGCAGTATGACGGAGGGGCGGCAAGCTTTCTTT
TRBJ1-3 | TRBV6-5 | . | . | CASRITGLRGNTIYF | TGTGCCAGCAGGATTACAGGGTTGAGAGGAAACACCATATATTTT
TRBJ2-7 | TRBV14 | . | . | CASSQDLYEQYF | TGTGCCAGCAGCCAAGATCTCTACGAGCAGTACTTC
TRBJ1-4 | TRBV6-4 | . | . | CASSEVGGGKLFF | TGTGCCAGCAGTGAAGTCGGCGGGGGGAAACTGTTTTTT
TRBJ1-1 | TRBV6-5 | few | TRBD1 | CASSYKTGAAFF | TGTGCCAGCAGTTATAAAACAGGGGCGGCTTTCTTT
TRBJ2-7 | TRBV2 | once | TRBD2 | CASRRLADEQYF | TGTGCCAGCAGGAGACTAGCGGACGAGCAGTACTTC
TRBJ2-7 | TRBV7-9 | . | . | CASSLGEYEQYF | TGTGCCAGCAGCTTAGGCGAATACGAGCAGTACTTC
TRBJ2-1 | TRBV2 | . | TRBD2 | CASSESYGTSRILF | TGTGCCAGCAGTGAATCCTACGGGACTAGCCGAATTCTCTTC